This T cell receptor (beta chain) came from a study of CD8 T cells in Susac syndrome. Findings and caveats of the study: Acknowledgment was made by the study that its TCR sequencing and HLA analysis involved a relatively small number of individuals.

Random hexamers primed reverse transcription of about 0.5 to 1 ug RNA. Amplification of TCR beta CDR3 was carried out by immunoSEQ multiplex PCR, which covered 54 Vbeta and 13 Jbeta segments. TCRdb reprocessed the immunoSEQ multiplex PCR reads with MiXCR, giving one entry per CDR3 protein. This table has some 120,000 distinct CDR3 sequences, about 95% appearing once. As for this clonotype: As yet, its antigen is unknown.

Both CD4+ and CD8+ T cells were negatively isolated, and TEMRA cells underwent FACS enrichment. The material sequenced was CD4+ T cells from PBMCs. This sequence originates from a human donor with multiple sclerosis.

CDR3 in DNA: TGCAGTGCTAGAGAGAGAGGTTCCGGGCGGGGGGCCCACTATGGCTACACCTTC. Protein sequence: CSARERGSGRGAHYGYTF. The chain is built from TRBV20-1 and TRBJ1-2; TRBD1 might be the D (6 bases). V dropped 0 bases and J dropped 3 bases, with 23 bases sitting between them. CDR3 length: 18 amino acids. The V gene's germline CDR1 is DFQATT and CDR2 SNEGSKA (reference sequence).